This T cell receptor beta chain derives from a study of cytomegalovirus exposure and HLA in healthy donors. It was with 60 Vbeta and 13 Jbeta primers that the PCR ran. Generated by immunoSEQ multiplex PCR, the TCRdb table keeps only in-frame clones and is missing some. The profile shows fewer than 150,000 clones, around 80% of them singletons. The V gene end was trimmed by 5 bases and the J gene end by 2 bases; junction bases not matched to a gene: 2. The germline gives CDR1 SNHLY, CDR2 FYNNEI. This CDR3 comprises 15 residues. The chain combines TRBV2 with TRBJ2-6, with TRBD1 identical over 8 bases. This clonotype originated in a man younger than 45 in good health and CMV-seronegative. Sequenced: PBMCs. In DNA, the CDR3 is TGTGCCAGCAGTTGGACAGGGCCTGGGGCCAACGTCCTGACTTTC. This codes for CASSWTGPGANVLTF.